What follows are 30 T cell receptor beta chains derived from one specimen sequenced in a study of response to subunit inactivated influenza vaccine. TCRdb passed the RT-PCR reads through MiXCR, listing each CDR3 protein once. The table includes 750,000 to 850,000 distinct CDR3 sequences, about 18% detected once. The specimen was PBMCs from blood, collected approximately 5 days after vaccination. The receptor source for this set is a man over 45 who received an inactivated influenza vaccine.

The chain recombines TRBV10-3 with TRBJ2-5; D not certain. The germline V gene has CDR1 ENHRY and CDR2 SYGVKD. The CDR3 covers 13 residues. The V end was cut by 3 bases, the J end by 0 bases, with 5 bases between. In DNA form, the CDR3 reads TGTGCCATCAGTGAAAGTAACCAAGAGACCCAGTACTTC. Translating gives CAISESNQETQYF.

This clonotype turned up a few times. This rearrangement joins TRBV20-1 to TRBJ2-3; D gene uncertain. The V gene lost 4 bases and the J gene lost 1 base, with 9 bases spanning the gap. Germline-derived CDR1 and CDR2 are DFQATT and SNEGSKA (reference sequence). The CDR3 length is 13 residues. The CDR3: CSAIRTGTDTQYF. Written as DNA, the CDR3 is TGCAGTGCTATCCGGACGGGCACAGATACGCAGTATTTT.

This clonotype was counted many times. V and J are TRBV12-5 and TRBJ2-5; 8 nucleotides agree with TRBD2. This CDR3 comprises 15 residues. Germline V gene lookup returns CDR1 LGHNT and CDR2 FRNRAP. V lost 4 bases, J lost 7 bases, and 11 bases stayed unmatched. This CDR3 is CASGSILAGVGTQYF. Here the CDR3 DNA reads TGTGCTAGTGGTTCTATCCTAGCGGGTGTTGGGACCCAGTACTTC.

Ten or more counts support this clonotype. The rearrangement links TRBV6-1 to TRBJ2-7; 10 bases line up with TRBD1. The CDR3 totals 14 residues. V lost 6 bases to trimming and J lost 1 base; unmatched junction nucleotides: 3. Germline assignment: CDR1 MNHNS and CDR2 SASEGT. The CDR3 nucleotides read TGTGCCAGCAGAAAGGACAGGGGGTCCTACGAGCAGTACTTC. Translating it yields CASRKDRGSYEQYF.

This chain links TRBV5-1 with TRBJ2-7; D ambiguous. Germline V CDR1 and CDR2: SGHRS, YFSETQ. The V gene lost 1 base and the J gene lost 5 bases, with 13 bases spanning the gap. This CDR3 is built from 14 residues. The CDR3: CASSLRVPVDEQYF. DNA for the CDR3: TGCGCCAGCAGCTTGCGGGTACCAGTCGACGAGCAGTACTTC.

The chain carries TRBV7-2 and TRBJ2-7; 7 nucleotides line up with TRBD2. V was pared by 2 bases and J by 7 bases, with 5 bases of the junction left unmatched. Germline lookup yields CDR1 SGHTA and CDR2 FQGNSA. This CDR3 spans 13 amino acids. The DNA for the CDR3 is TGTGCCAGCAGCTTAACTTACGGGGGGGAGCAGTACTTC. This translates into CASSLTYGGEQYF.

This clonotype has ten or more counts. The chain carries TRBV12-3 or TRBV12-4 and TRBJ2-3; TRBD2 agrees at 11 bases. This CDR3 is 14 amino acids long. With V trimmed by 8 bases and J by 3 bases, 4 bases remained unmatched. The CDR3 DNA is TGTGCCAGCCCGCCTAGCGGGGGGACAGATACGCAGTATTTT. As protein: CASPPSGGTDTQYF.

The CDR3 reads CASSPLLAGVLNEELFF. In nucleotides, the CDR3 is TGTGCCAGCAGCCCCCTGCTAGCGGGGGTTCTCAATGAGGAGCTGTTTTTT. The rearrangement joins TRBV13 to TRBJ2-2; 10 bases align to TRBD2. Trimming cost V 5 bases and J 10 bases; bases outside gene matches: 16. Germline assignment: CDR1 PRHDT and CDR2 FYEKMQ (reference sequence). The CDR3 totals 17 residues.

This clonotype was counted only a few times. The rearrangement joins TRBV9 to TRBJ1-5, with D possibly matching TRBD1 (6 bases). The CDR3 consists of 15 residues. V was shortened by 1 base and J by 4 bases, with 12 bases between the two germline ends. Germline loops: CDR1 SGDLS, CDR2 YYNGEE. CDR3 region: CASSVTGAVNQPQHF. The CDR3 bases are TGTGCCAGCAGCGTAACGGGGGCCGTGAATCAGCCCCAGCATTTT.

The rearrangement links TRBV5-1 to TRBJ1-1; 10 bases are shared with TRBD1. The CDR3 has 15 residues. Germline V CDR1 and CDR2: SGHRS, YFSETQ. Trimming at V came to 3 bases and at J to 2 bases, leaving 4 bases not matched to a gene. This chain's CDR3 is CASSWGDRGNTEAFF. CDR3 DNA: TGCGCCAGCAGCTGGGGGGACAGGGGAAACACTGAAGCTTTCTTT.

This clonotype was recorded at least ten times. The CDR3 region is CASSWSSGSSGEQYF. The DNA of the CDR3 is TGTGCCAGCAGTTGGTCCAGTGGGTCCTCGGGCGAGCAGTACTTC. The chain recombines TRBV27 with TRBJ2-7; D gene uncertain. CDR3 size: 15 residues. V lost 4 bases to trimming and J lost 6 bases, with 19 bases between them. Per the germline V gene, CDR1 is MNHEY and CDR2 is SMNVEV (reference sequence).

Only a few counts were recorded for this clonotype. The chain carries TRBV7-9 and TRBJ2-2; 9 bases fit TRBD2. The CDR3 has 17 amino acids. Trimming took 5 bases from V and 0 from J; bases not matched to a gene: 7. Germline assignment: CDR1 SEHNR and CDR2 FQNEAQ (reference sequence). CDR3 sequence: CASSPASGETNTGELFF. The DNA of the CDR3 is TGTGCCAGCAGCCCCGCTAGCGGGGAAACGAACACCGGGGAGCTGTTTTTT.

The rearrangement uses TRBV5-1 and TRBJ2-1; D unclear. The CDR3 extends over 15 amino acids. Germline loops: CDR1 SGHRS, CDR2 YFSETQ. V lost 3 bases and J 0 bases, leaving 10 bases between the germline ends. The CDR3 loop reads CASSSRVRSYNEQFF. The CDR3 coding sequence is TGCGCCAGCAGCTCCCGCGTTCGCTCCTACAATGAGCAGTTCTTC.

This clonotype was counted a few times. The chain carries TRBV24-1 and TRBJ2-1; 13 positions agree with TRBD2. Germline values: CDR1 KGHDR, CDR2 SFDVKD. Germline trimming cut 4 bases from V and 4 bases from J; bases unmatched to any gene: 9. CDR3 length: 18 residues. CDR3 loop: CATSETSGRASLYNEQFF. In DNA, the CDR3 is TGTGCCACCAGTGAAACTAGCGGGAGGGCGTCTTTGTACAATGAGCAGTTCTTC.

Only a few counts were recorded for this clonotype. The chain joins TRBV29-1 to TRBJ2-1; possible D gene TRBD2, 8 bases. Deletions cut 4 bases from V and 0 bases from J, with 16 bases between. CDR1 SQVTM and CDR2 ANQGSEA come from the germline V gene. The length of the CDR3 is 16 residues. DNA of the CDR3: TGCAGCGTTGTGGGGGACAGCGGGAGCTCCTACAATGAGCAGTTCTTC. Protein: CSVVGDSGSSYNEQFF.

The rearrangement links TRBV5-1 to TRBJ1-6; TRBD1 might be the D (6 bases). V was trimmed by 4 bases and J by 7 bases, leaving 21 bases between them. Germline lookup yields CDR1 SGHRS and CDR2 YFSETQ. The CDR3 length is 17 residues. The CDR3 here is CASSAGGPSTGNSPLHF. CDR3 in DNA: TGCGCCAGCAGCGCTGGAGGCCCAAGCACAGGGAATTCACCCCTCCACTTT.

CDR3 sequence reads: CASSVESANTGELFF. The CDR3 DNA follows: TGTGCCAGCAGCGTAGAATCAGCGAACACCGGGGAGCTGTTTTTT. The rearrangement links TRBV9 to TRBJ2-2; D gene unclear. This CDR3 has 15 residues. The V end lost 0 bases, the J end lost 0 bases, and 6 bases lay between the germline ends. In germline, CDR1 is SGDLS, CDR2 YYNGEE.

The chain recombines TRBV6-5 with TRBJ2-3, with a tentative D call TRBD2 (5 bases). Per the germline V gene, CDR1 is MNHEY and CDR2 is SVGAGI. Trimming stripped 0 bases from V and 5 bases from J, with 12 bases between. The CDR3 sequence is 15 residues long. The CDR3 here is CASSYSRGNVDTQYF. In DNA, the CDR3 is TGTGCCAGCAGTTACTCTCGGGGTAATGTAGATACGCAGTATTTT.

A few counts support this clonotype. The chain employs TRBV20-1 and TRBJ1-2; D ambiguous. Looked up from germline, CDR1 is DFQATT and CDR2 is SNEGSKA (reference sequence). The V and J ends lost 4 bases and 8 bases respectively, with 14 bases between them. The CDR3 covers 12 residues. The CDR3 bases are TGCAGTGCTACACAAGGGTTAGAAGGCTACACCTTC. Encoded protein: CSATQGLEGYTF.

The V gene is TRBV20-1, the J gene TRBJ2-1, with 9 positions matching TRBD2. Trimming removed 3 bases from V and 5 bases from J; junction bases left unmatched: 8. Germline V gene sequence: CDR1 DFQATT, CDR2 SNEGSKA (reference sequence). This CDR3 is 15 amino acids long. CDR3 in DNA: TGCAGTGCTAGGGGTCTAGCGGGGTACCACAATGAGCAGTTCTTC. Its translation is CSARGLAGYHNEQFF.

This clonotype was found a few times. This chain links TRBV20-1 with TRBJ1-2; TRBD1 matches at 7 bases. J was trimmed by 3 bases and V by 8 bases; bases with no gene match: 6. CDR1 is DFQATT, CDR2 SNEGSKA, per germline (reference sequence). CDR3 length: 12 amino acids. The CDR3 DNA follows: TGCAGTTTAGGTGGGACAGACTATGGCTACACCTTC. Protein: CSLGGTDYGYTF.

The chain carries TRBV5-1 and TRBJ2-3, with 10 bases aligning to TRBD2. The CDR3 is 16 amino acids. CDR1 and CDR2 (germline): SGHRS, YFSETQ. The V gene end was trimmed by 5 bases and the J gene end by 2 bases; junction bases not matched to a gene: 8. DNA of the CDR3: TGCGCCAGCAGATTTCTTAGCGGGGGGATCACAGATACGCAGTATTTT. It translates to CASRFLSGGITDTQYF.

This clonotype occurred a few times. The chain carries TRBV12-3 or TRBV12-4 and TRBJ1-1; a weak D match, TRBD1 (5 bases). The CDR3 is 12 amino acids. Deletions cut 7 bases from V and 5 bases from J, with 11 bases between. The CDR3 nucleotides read TGTGCCAGCACCATTGGGGGGACTGAAGCTTTCTTT. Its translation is CASTIGGTEAFF.

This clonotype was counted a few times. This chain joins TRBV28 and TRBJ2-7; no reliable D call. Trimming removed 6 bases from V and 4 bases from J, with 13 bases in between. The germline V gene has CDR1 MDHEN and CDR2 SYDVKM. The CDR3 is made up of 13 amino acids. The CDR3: CASSSPPSYEQYF. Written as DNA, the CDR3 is TGTGCCAGCAGCTCCCCGCCTTCGTACGAGCAGTACTTC.

The DNA for the CDR3 is TGTGCCAGCAGTCCCTTTCAAGGGGGCCAGTATTTT. Translated, it gives CASSPFQGGQYF. The genes are TRBV12-3 or TRBV12-4 and TRBJ2-3; the match to TRBD1 covers 7 bases. The CDR3 sequence is 12 residues long. V was pared by 5 bases and J by 12 bases, with 8 bases of the junction left unmatched.

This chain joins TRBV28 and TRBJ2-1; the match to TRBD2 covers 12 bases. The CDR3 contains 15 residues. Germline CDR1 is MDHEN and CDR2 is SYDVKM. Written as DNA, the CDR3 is TGTTGTACCCGCCTAGCGGGGGGGCCAATTGGTGAGCAGTTCTTC. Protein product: CCTRLAGGPIGEQFF.

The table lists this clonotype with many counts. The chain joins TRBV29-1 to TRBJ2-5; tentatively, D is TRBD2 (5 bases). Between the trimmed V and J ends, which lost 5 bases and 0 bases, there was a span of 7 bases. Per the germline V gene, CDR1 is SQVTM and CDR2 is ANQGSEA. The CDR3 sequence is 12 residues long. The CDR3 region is CSVSGYQETQYF. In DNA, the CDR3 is TGCAGCGTTTCGGGGTACCAAGAGACCCAGTACTTC. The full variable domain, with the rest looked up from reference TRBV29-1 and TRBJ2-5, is SAVISQKPSRDICQRGTSLTIQCQVDSQVTMMFWYRQQPGQSLTLIATANQGSEATYESGFVIDKFPISRPNLTFSTLTVSNMSPEDSSIYLCSVSGYQETQYFGPGTRLLVL.

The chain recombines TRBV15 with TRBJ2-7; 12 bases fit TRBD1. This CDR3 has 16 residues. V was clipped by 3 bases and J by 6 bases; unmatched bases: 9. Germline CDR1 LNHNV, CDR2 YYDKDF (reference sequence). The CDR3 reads CATSSLLGTGGGEQYF. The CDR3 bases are TGTGCCACCAGCAGCCTCCTAGGGACAGGGGGCGGCGAGCAGTACTTC.

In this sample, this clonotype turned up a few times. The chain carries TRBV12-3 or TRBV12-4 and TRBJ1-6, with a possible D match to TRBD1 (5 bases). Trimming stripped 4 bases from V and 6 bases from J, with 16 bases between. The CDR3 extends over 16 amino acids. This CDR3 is CASSSQGPWRNSPLHF. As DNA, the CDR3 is TGTGCCAGCAGTTCCCAGGGCCCTTGGCGTAATTCACCCCTCCACTTT.

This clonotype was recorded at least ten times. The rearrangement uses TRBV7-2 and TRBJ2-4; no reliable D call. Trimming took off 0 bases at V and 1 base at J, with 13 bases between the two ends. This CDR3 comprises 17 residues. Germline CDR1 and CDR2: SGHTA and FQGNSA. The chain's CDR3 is CASSLALVARAKNIQYF. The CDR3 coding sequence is TGTGCCAGCAGCTTAGCGCTGGTGGCGAGGGCCAAAAACATTCAGTACTTC.